This note documents a single TCR beta chain sequence. This record comes from a study of a mutant IDH1 vaccine in newly diagnosed glioma. Study-level information: Of treated patients, approximately 62% were men and approximately 40% women, averaging around 39 years. Before enrollment, the patients had been treated with radiotherapy alone, temozolomide alone, or both together. Most of them had received both.

Noted time point: baseline, week 1 (first vaccination visit). The sample's treatment: pre-vaccination baseline after standard-of-care therapy. Assay: immunoSEQ multiplex PCR; the TCRdb copy retains only in-frame clones and omits some. The sample includes 98,000 or so clones, around 90% of them seen just once. The CDR3 spans 14 residues. CDR1 and CDR2 (germline): SGHAT, FQNNGV. V gave up 4 bases and J gave up 4 bases; unmatched junction bases: 5. The clonotype was recovered from a woman in her fifties or sixties with glioma. The rearrangement links TRBV11-2 to TRBJ2-3, with 7 bases aligning to TRBD2. This specimen consisted of PBMCs, obtained from a glioma patient treated with radiotherapy, temozolomide or both. CDR3 region: CASSYGGGADTQYF. The CDR3 bases are TGTGCCAGCAGCTATGGGGGAGGGGCAGATACGCAGTATTTT.